What follows is one TCR beta chain and its context. Its antigen is still unknown. It may be a read error: a sequence one base away is much more abundant. The source of the sample is a study of blood T cells in healthy people across ages. Overall study results and limits: Compared with aged donors, long-lived donors showed fewer expanded clones, suggesting selection.

Trimming shortened V by 3 bases and J by 2 bases, and 14 bases separated the two germline ends. Germline CDR1 reads SGHAT; CDR2 reads FQNNGV. The CDR3 is 16 residues long. Sample-barcoded 5' priming and a J-beta primer mix drove a second PCR of roughly 7 to 11 cycles. Researchers report that each sample yielded at least 3 million CDR3-containing paired-end reads. TCRdb redid the calling of the 5' RACE reads with MiXCR, one entry per CDR3 protein. The sample has approximately 1,000,000 distinct CDR3 sequences; approximately 38% are singletons. The chain employs TRBV11-2 and TRBJ2-4; no definite D call. The TCR originated in a man between 18 and 29 years old in good health. Sample: blood. The CDR3 protein is CASSLGILLPKNIQYF. The CDR3 coding sequence is TGTGCCAGCAGCTTGGGGATCCTCCTACCCAAAAACATTCAGTACTTC.